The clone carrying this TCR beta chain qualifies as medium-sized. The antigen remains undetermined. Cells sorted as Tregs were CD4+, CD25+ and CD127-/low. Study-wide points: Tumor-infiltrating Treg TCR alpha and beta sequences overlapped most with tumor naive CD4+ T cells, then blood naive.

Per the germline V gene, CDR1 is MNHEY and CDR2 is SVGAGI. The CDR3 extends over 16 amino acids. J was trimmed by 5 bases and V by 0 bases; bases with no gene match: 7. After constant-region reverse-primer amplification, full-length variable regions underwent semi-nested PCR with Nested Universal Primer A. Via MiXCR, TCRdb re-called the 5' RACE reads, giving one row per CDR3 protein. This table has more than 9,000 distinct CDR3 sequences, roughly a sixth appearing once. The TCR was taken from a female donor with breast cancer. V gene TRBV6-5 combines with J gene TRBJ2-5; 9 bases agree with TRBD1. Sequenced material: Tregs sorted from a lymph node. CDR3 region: CASSYSFGTGLETQYF. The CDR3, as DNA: TGTGCCAGCAGTTACTCGTTTGGGACAGGGTTGGAGACCCAGTACTTC.